This T cell receptor (beta chain) was retrieved from a study of T cell changes during pregnancy in multiple sclerosis. Here immunoSEQ multiplex PCR was the method, and the copy in TCRdb shows in-frame clones only, minus some. This table holds 20,000 to 25,000 clones, approximately 90% found once. The V gene lost 4 bases and the J gene lost 2 bases, with 17 bases spanning the gap. The CDR3 contains 15 residues. Germline V gene data show CDR1 as GTSNPN and CDR2 as SVGIG (reference sequence). This clone has only a few counts. This chain links TRBV30 with TRBJ1-1; possible D gene TRBD1, 5 bases. Sample: CD4+ T cells from peripheral blood mononuclear cells, taken in the third trimester of pregnancy. The sequence was obtained from a female donor with multiple sclerosis, enrolled in a pregnancy study. This CDR3 reads CAWTSGEGSNTEAFF. As DNA, the CDR3 is TGTGCCTGGACGTCGGGGGAAGGGTCCAACACTGAAGCTTTCTTT.